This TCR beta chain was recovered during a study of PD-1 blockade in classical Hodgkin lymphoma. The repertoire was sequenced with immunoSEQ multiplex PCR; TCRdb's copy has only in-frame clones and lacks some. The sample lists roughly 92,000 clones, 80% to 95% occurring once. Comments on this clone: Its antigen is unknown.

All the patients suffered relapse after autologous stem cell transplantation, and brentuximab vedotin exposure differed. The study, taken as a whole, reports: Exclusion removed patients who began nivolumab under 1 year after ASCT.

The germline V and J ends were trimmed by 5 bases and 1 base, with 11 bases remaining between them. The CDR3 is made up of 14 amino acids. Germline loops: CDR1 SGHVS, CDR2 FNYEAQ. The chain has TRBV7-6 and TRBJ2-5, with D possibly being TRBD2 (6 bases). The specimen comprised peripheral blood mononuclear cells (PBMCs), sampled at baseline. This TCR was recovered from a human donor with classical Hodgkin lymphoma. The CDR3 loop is CASSLRDFQETQYF. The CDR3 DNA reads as TGTGCCAGCAGCCTCAGGGACTTCCAAGAGACCCAGTACTTC.